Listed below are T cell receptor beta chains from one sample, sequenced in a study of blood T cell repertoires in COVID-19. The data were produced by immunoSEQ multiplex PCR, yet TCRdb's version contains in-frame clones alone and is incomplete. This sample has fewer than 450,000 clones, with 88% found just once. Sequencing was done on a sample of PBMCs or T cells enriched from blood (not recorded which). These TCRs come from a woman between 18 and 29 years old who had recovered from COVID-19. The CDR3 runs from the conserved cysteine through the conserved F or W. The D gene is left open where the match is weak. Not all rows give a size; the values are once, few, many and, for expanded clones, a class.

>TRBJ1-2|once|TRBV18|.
TGTGCCAGCTCACCTAATACCGCAGGGTTCTATGGCTACACCTTC
CASSPNTAGFYGYTF
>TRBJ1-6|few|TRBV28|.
TGTGCCAGCACCTACCTTCAGGCAGCAAATTCACCCCTCCACTTT
CASTYLQAANSPLHF
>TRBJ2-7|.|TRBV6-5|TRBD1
TGTGCCAGCAGTTTGGGGACAGGGAGCTCCTACGAGCAGTACTTC
CASSLGTGSSYEQYF
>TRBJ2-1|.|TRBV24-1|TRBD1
TGTGCCACCAGTGATGAAACTACTCCACAGGGGGAGCAGTTCTTC
CATSDETTPQGEQFF
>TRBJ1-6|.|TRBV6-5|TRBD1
TGTGCCAGCAGTTGGGGTCAGGGGGAGGCGAATTCACCCCTCCACTTT
CASSWGQGEANSPLHF
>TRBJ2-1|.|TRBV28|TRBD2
TGTGCCAGCAGTGTGACTAGCGGGGGGAGAAATGAGCAGTTCTTC
CASSVTSGGRNEQFF
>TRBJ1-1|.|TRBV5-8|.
TGTGCCAGCAACACAGTGAACACTGAAGCTTTCTTT
CASNTVNTEAFF
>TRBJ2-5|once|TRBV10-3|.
TGTGCCATCAGTGAGTCTTCTAGCACCCTCCAAGAGACCCAGTACTTC
CAISESSSTLQETQYF
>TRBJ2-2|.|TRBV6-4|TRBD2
TGTGCCAGCAGACCAGTGGGGGGGTCGGCAATAACGAACACCGGGGAGCTGTTTTTT
CASRPVGGSAITNTGELFF
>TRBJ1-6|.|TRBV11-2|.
TGTGCCAGCAGCTTACTCTTACATTTTGATTCACCCCTCCACTTT
CASSLLLHFDSPLHF
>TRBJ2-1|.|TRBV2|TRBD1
TGTGCCAGCAGTGAGGCCGGGACAGGGGCCTACAATGAGCAGTTCTTC
CASSEAGTGAYNEQFF
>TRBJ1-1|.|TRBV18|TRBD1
TGTGCCAGCTCCCCCCGCGGGACAGGGACGACTGAAGCTTTCTTT
CASSPRGTGTTEAFF
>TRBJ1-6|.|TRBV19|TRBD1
TGTGCCAGTAGTCCCGCGGACAGGGTTTCACCCCTCCACTTT
CASSPADRVSPLHF
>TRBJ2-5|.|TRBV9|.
TGTGCCAGCAGCGTAGGGGGGGAACTGGAGACCCAGTACTTC
CASSVGGELETQYF
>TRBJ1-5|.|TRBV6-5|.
TGTGCCAGCAGCCGGGGAGCGAATCAGCCCCAGCATTTT
CASSRGANQPQHF
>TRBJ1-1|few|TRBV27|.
TGTGCCAGCAGTTTCGGTGGGGCGGTCACTGAAGCTTTCTTT
CASSFGGAVTEAFF
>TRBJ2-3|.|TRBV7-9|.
TGTGCCAGCCAGGGTGCTATAGATACGCAGTATTTT
CASQGAIDTQYF
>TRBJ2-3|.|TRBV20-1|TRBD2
TGCAGTGCTAGTCTAGCGGGGGATAGCACAGATACGCAGTATTTT
CSASLAGDSTDTQYF
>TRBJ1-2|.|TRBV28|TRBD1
TGTGCCAGCAGTCTCCTAGACAGGGGTCGACCAGGCTACACCTTC
CASSLLDRGRPGYTF
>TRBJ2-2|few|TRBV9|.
TGTGCCAGCAGGAGGTTATACACCGGGGAGCTGTTTTTT
CASRRLYTGELFF
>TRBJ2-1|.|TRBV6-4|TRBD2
TGTGCCAGCAGTGACCTTAGCGGGGGGGCGGATGAGCAGTTCTTC
CASSDLSGGADEQFF
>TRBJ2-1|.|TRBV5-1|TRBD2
TGCGCCAGCAGCCCCGGACTAGCGGGAACCAATGAGCAGTTCTTC
CASSPGLAGTNEQFF
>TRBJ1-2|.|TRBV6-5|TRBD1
TGTGCCAGCCACAGGACAGGGGGCTATGGCTACACCTTC
CASHRTGGYGYTF
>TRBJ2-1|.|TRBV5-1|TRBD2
TGCGCCAGCAGCTGGCTGGGGAGCGGGGGGAACTACAATGAGCAGTTCTTC
CASSWLGSGGNYNEQFF
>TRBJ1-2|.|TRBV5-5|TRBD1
TGTGCCAGCAGCTTGCGGACAGGGAGTAACTATGGCTACACCTTC
CASSLRTGSNYGYTF
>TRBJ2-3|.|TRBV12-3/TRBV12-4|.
TGTGCCAGCAGTCCCAGAACAGATACGCAGTATTTT
CASSPRTDTQYF
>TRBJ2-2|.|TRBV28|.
TGTGCCAGCAGTTTATGGGGACAACCCAACACCGGGGAGCTGTTTTTT
CASSLWGQPNTGELFF
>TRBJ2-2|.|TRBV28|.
TGTGCCAGCAGTTTCGGTCGCATCGACACCGGGGAGCTGTTTTTT
CASSFGRIDTGELFF
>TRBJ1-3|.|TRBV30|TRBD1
TGTGCCTGGAATAGTGGGCCAGGGGGCCCCTTCTCTGGAAACACCATATATTTT
CAWNSGPGGPFSGNTIYF
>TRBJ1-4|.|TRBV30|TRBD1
TGTGCCTGGAGTGTACGGAACAGGGGGGGGAAACTGTTTTTT
CAWSVRNRGGKLFF
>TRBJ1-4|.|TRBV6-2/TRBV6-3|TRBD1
TGTGCCAGCAGTTGGCGGACAGGGGAATCAACTAATGAAAAACTGTTTTTT
CASSWRTGESTNEKLFF
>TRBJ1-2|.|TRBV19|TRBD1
TGTGCCAGTAGTGCCGGGACAGGGAATAATGGCTACACCTTC
CASSAGTGNNGYTF
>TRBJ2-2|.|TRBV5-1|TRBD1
TGCGCCAGCAGGGCCGGGACAGGGGGCACCGGGGAGCTGTTTTTT
CASRAGTGGTGELFF
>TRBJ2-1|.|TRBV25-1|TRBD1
TGTGCCAGCAGTGAATCTGGGACAGGGTTGTATGAGCAGTTCTTC
CASSESGTGLYEQFF
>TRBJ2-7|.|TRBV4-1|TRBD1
TGCGCCAGCAGCCGAGGGGGCTGGCCGGAAGGGTGGTCCTACGAGCAGTACTTC
CASSRGGWPEGWSYEQYF
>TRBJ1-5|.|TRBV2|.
TGTGCCAGCCTCCAGACGGGGGATCAGCCCCAGCATTTT
CASLQTGDQPQHF
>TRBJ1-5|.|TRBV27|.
TGTGCCAGCTCCCGGTTACGGAATCAGCCCCAGCATTTT
CASSRLRNQPQHF
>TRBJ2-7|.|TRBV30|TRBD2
TGTGCCTGGAGTTCTGGGACTAGCGTATACGAGCAGTACTTC
CAWSSGTSVYEQYF
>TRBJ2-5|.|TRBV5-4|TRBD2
TGTGCCAGCCGACGCGGGGGGCCCGTTGGGACCCAGTACTTC
CASRRGGPVGTQYF
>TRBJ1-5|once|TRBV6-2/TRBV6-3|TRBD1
TGTGCCAGCAGTTACGATCGGACAGGGGGTAATCAGCCCCAGCATTTT
CASSYDRTGGNQPQHF
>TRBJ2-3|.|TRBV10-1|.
TGCGCCAGCAGTGGAAGTAGCCGATCCTTTAGCACAGATACGCAGTATTTT
CASSGSSRSFSTDTQYF
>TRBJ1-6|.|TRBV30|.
TGTGCCTGGAGTAGCGGAGGACCCCTCCACTTT
CAWSSGGPLHF
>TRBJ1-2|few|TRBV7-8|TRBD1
TGTGCCAGCAGCTCCGGACAGGGGGCTAGCTATGGCTACACCTTC
CASSSGQGASYGYTF
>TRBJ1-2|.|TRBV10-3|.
TGTGCCACCGGTCGGGACTATGGCTACACCTTC
CATGRDYGYTF